This passage covers 5 T cell receptor beta chains from one sample sequenced in a study of Ad26.COV2.S vaccination and SARS-CoV-2 variants (dated by TCRdb to 2020 to 2023). Libraries were constructed by the immunoSEQ multiplex PCR assay. TCRdb's version of the immuneACCESS table is confined to in-frame rearrangements and falls short of the full clone set. An unresolved V gene accounts for under half of the shortfall where checked; the remainder is of unknown origin. The sample includes approximately 400,000 clones, with just over 90% observed a single time. 3.5% to 4.5% of the sample is in the top ten clones. The intended sense of this specimen's time point label: individuals recovered from natural SARS-CoV-2 infection. The sample in question was peripheral blood, obtained after recovery from COVID-19. All receptors derive from a human donor who had recovered from COVID-19.

The CDR3 sequence: CASSRGQGYTF. For the CDR3, the DNA is TGTGCCAGCAGCCGGGGGCAGGGCTACACCTTC. The chain has TRBV2 and TRBJ1-2; possible D gene TRBD1, 6 bases. Germline V gives CDR1 SNHLY, CDR2 FYNNEI. Deletions cut 6 bases from V and 8 bases from J, with 10 bases between. This CDR3 has 11 residues.

The CDR3 loop is CASSLWLAGKETQYF. The DNA of the CDR3 is TGTGCCAGCAGTTTATGGCTAGCGGGGAAAGAGACCCAGTACTTC. The rearrangement uses TRBV27 and TRBJ2-5; 9 nucleotides agree with TRBD2. CDR3 length: 15 amino acids. Germline V gene lookup returns CDR1 MNHEY and CDR2 SMNVEV (reference sequence). The ends lost 1 base at V and 3 bases at J; junction bases unmatched: 3.

This chain uses TRBV12-3 or TRBV12-4 with TRBJ2-3; TRBD2 is a possible D gene (5 bases). V was trimmed by 9 bases and J by 4 bases, leaving 14 bases between them. The CDR3 has 13 residues. The CDR3 sequence is CASSRVYSDTQYF. DNA of the CDR3: TGTGCCAGTTCGAGGGTTTATTCAGATACGCAGTATTTT.

The J gene is TRBJ2-2, the V gene TRBV5-6; 8 bases agree with TRBD1. After removal of 1 base from V and 4 bases from J, the junction contained 3 bases not matched to a gene. Germline V gives CDR1 SGHDT, CDR2 YYEEEE. This CDR3 contains 15 residues. CDR3: CASSLQDRVTGELFF. CDR3 DNA sequence: TGTGCCAGCAGCTTGCAGGACAGGGTCACCGGGGAGCTGTTTTTT.

V is TRBV13 and J is TRBJ1-5; 9 positions agree with TRBD1. Trimming at V came to 0 bases and at J to 5 bases, leaving 8 bases not matched to a gene. Germline V gene lookup returns CDR1 PRHDT and CDR2 FYEKMQ (reference sequence). The CDR3 consists of 17 residues. The CDR3 loop reads CASSLGPGTGKDQPQHF. The CDR3 DNA follows: TGTGCCAGCAGCTTAGGCCCCGGGACAGGGAAAGATCAGCCCCAGCATTTT.